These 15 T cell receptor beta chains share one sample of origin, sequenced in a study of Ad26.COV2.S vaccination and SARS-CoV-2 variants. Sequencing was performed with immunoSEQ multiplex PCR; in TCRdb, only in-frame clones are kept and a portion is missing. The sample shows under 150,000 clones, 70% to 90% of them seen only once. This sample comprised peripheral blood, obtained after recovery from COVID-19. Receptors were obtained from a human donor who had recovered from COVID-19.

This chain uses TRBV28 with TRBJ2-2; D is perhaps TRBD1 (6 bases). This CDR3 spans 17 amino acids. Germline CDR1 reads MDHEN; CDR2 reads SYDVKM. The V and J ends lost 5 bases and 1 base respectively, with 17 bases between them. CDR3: CASSRGWGLENTGELFF. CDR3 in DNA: TGTGCCAGCAGTCGGGGATGGGGGCTTGAGAACACCGGGGAGCTGTTTTTT.

The chain's CDR3 is CASSQNPYAGNEKLFF. CDR3 nucleotides: TGTGCCAGCAGCCAAAACCCCTATGCGGGTAATGAAAAACTGTTTTTT. The chain has TRBV3-1 (or the pseudogene TRBV3-2) and TRBJ1-4; D gene unclear. In germline, CDR1 is LGHDT, CDR2 YNNKEL (reference sequence). V dropped 2 bases and J dropped 4 bases, with 14 bases sitting between them. The length of the CDR3 is 16 residues.

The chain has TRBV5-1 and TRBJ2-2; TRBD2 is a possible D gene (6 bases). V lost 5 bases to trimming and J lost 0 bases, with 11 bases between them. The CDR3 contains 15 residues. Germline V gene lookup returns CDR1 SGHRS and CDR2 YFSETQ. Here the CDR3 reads CASRTGLANTGELFF. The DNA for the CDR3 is TGCGCCAGCAGGACGGGACTGGCGAACACCGGGGAGCTGTTTTTT.

This chain's CDR3 is CASRDRDYNEQFF. The CDR3 coding sequence is TGTGCCAGCAGGGACAGGGACTACAATGAGCAGTTCTTC. The rearrangement links TRBV6-6 to TRBJ2-1; 8 bases are a match to TRBD1. CDR1 and CDR2 (germline): MNHNY, SVGAGI (reference sequence). This CDR3 region has 13 residues. The V and J ends lost 6 bases and 3 bases, in that order; junction bases with no gene match: 1.

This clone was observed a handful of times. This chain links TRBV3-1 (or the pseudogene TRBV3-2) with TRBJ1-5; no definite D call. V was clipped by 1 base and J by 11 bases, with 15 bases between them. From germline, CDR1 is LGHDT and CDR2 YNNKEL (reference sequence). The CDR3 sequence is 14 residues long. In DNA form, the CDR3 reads TGTGCCAGCAGCCAAGGTATCCGGGATCGGACCCAGCATTTT. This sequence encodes CASSQGIRDRTQHF.

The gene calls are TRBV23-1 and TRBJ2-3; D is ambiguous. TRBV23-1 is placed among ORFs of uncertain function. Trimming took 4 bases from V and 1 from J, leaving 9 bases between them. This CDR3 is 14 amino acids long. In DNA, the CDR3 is TGCGCCAGCAGTCTCCCCCGACGCACAGATACGCAGTATTTT. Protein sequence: CASSLPRRTDTQYF.

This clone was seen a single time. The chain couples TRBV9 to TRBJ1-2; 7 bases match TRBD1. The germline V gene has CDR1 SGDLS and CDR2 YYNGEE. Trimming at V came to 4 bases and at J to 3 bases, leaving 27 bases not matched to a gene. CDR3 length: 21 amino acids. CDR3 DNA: TGTGCCAGCAGCCCCTCGGGACAGCCAATTTTGAGGGATGGGGCGGACTATGGCTACACCTTC. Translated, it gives CASSPSGQPILRDGADYGYTF.

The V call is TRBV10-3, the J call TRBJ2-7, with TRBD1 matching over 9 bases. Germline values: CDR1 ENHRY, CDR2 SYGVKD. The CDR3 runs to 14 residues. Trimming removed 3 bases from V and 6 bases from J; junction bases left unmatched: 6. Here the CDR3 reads CAISDRDREREQYF. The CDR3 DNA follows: TGTGCCATCAGTGACAGGGACAGGGAGCGCGAGCAGTACTTC.

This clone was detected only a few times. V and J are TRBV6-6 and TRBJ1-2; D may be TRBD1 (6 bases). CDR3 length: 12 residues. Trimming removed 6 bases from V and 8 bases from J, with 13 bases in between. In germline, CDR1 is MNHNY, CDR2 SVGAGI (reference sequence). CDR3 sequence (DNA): TGTGCCAGCAGCCCGGGGGCGCTGGGCTACACCTTC. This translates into CASSPGALGYTF.

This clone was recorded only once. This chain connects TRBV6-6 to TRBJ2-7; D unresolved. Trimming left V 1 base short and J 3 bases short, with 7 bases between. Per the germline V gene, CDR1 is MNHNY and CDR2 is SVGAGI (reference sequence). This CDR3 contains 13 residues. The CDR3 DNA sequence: TGTGCCAGCAGTTACTTGGGGAACTACGAGCAGTACTTC. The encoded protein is CASSYLGNYEQYF.

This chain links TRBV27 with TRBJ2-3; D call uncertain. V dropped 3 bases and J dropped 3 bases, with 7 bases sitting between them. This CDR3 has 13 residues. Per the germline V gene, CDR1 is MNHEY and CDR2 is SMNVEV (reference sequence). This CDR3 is CASSFMGTDTQYF. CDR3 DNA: TGTGCCAGCAGTTTCATGGGTACAGATACGCAGTATTTT.

The CDR3 sequence is CASSIAGAISGANVLTF. The CDR3 bases are TGTGCCAGCAGTATAGCGGGGGCGATCTCTGGGGCCAACGTCCTGACTTTC. This chain connects TRBV2 to TRBJ2-6; 9 nucleotides match TRBD2. The germline V gene encodes CDR1 SNHLY and CDR2 FYNNEI. Germline trimming cut 5 bases from V and 0 bases from J; bases unmatched to any gene: 5. CDR3 size: 17 residues.

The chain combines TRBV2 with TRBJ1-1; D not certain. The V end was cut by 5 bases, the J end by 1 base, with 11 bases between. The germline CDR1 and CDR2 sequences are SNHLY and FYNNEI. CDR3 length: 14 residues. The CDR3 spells CASSQLQSNTEAFF. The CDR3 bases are TGTGCCAGCAGTCAGTTACAGTCGAACACTGAAGCTTTCTTT.

The CDR3 loop reads CASSSFGQGNGYTF. In DNA form, the CDR3 reads TGTGCCAGCAGTTCCTTCGGACAGGGTAATGGCTACACCTTC. The chain joins TRBV28 to TRBJ1-2; TRBD1 matches 8 bases. The germline V gene has CDR1 MDHEN and CDR2 SYDVKM. The CDR3 has 14 amino acids. The V segment lost 4 bases and the J segment 6 bases; nucleotides outside the gene matches: 7.

The CDR3 nucleotides read TGTGCCAGCAGTGAACACCTTGGTGGTGAAAAACTGTTTTTT. Protein: CASSEHLGGEKLFF. The rearrangement joins TRBV2 to TRBJ1-4; D not resolved. The germline V gene encodes CDR1 SNHLY and CDR2 FYNNEI. The CDR3 consists of 14 residues. V lost 2 bases to trimming and J lost 7 bases, with 11 bases between them.